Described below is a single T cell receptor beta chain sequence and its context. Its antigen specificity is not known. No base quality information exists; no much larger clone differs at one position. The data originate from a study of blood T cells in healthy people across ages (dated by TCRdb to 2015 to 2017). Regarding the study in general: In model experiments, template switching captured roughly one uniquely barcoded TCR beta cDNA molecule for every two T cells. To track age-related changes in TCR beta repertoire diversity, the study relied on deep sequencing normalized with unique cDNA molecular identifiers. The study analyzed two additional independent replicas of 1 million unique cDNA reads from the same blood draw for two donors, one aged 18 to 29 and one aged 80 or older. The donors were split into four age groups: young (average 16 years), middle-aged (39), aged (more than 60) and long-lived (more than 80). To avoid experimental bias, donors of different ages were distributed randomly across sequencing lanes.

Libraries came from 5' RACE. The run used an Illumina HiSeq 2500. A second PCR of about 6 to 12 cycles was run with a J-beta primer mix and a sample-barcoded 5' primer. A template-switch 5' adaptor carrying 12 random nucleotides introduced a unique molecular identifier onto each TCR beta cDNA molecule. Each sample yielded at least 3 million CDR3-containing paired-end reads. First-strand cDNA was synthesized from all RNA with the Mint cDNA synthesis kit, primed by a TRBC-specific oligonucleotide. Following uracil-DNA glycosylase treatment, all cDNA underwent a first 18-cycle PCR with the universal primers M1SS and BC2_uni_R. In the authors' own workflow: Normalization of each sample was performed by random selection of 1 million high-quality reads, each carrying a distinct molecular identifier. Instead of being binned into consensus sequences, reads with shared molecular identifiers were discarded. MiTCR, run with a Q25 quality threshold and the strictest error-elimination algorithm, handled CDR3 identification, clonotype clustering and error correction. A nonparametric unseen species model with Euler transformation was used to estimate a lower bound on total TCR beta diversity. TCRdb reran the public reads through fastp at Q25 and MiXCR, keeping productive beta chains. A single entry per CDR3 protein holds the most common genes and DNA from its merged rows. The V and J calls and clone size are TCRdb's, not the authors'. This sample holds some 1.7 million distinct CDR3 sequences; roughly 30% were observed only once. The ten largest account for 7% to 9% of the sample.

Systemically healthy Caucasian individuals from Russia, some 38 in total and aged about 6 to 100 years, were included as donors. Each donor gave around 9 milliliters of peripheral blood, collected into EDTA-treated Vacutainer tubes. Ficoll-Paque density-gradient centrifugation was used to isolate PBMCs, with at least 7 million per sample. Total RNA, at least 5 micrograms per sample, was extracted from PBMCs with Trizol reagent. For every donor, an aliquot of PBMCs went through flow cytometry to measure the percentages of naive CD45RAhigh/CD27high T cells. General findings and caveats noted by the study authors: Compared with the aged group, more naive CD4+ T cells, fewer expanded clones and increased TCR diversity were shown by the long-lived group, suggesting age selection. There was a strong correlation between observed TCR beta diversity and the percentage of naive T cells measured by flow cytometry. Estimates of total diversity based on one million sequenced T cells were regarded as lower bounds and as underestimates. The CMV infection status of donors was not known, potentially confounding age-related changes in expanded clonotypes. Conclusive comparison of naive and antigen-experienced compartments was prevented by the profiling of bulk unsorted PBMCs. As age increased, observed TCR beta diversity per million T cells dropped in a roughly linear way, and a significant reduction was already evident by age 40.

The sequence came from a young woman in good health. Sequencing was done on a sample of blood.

The CDR3 protein: CASSHTDPQNTEAFF. At the DNA level, the sequence is TGCGCCAGCAGCCACACGGACCCGCAGAACACTGAAGCTTTCTTT. Here the chain combines TRBV5-1 and TRBJ1-1; the D gene is unclear. The V and J ends are trimmed by 4 bases and 1 base, leaving 14 bases between them. Its CDR3 holds 15 amino acids, cysteine through phenylalanine. The kept DNA is CDR3 alone, 45 bases in frame from the first base. From the germline V gene, CDR1 is SGHRS and CDR2 is YFSETQ.